The 20 T cell receptor beta chains listed next were all sequenced from one sample in a study of CD8+CD57+ T cells in acquired aplastic anemia. CD8+CD57+ cell expansion had been shown by flow cytometry in patients chosen for sequencing. TCR beta VDJ and CDR3 were profiled, and genomic DNA was the template. TCRdb reprocessed the reads with MiXCR, giving one entry per CDR3 protein. The sample includes 150,000 to 200,000 distinct CDR3 sequences, about 45% of them seen just once. The source material was sorted CD4+, CD8+, or CD8+CD57+ T cells (not recorded which) from PBMCs. These receptors were taken from a human donor with aplastic anemia.

This clonotype was found a few times. A much larger clone differs from this one at a single base, so this may be a read error. The CDR3 does not close with the conserved phenylalanine or tryptophan, likely indicating a read error. The rearrangement joins TRBV20-1 to TRBJ2-1, with 8 bases fitting TRBD2. Germline V gives CDR1 DFQATT, CDR2 SNEGSKA (reference sequence). This CDR3 region has 15 residues. V lost 3 bases and J lost 3; bases outside the gene matches: 7. The CDR3: CSASLAGGGYNEQFL. The CDR3 DNA sequence: TGCAGTGCTAGCTTGGCGGGGGGCGGCTACAATGAGCAGTTCCTC.

In its sample, this clonotype was seen many times. The chain combines TRBV19 with TRBJ2-3; TRBD1 might be the D (6 bases). This CDR3 region has 14 residues. Germline assignment: CDR1 LNHDA and CDR2 SQIVND (reference sequence). V lost 3 bases and J lost 2, with 9 bases in between. CDR3 amino acids: CASSIGQNTDTQYF. CDR3 sequence (DNA): TGTGCCAGTAGTATCGGACAGAACACAGATACGCAGTATTTT.

V usage is TRBV12-3 or TRBV12-4 and J usage is TRBJ2-7, with D unclear. Trimming took 4 bases from V and 2 from J, leaving 15 bases between them. The CDR3 is 15 residues long. The CDR3 reads CASSWGRTIAYEQYF. CDR3 DNA: TGTGCCAGCAGTTGGGGAAGGACCATTGCCTACGAGCAGTACTTC.

The chain has TRBV15 and TRBJ1-1; D gene unclear. Between the trimmed V and J ends, which lost 0 bases and 7 bases, there was a span of 9 bases. The CDR3 has 13 amino acids. Germline V gives CDR1 LNHNV, CDR2 YYDKDF (reference sequence). The CDR3 spells CATSRDPLFEAFF. For the CDR3, the DNA is TGTGCCACCAGCAGAGATCCCTTATTTGAAGCTTTCTTT.

This clonotype was counted many times. J is TRBJ2-3 and V is TRBV2, with no clear D. Germline V gives CDR1 SNHLY, CDR2 FYNNEI. Trimming took off 6 bases at V and 2 bases at J, with 6 bases between the two ends. The CDR3 consists of 12 residues. The CDR3 nucleotides read TGTGCCAGCAGCCAACCCACAGATACGCAGTATTTT. It encodes CASSQPTDTQYF.

This clonotype was detected once. This chain joins TRBV2 and TRBJ2-7; 8 nucleotides agree with TRBD1. This CDR3 is 12 amino acids long. V gave up 8 bases and J gave up 5 bases; unmatched junction bases: 5. CDR1 is SNHLY, CDR2 FYNNEI, per germline. CDR3 protein: CASYTGGNEQYF. For the CDR3, the DNA is TGTGCCAGCTACACAGGGGGTAACGAGCAGTACTTC. Using reference TRBV2 and TRBJ2-7 for the parts outside the CDR3, the full variable domain is EPEVTQTPSHQVTQMGQEVILRCVPISNHLYFYWYRQILGQKVEFLVSFYNNEISEKSEIFDDQFSVERPDGSNFTLKIRSTKLEDSAMYFCASYTGGNEQYFGPGTRLTVT.

V and J are TRBV2 and TRBJ1-6, with 9 positions matching TRBD1. The CDR3 has 15 residues. In germline, CDR1 is SNHLY, CDR2 FYNNEI. Germline trimming cut 5 bases from V and 8 bases from J; bases unmatched to any gene: 7. This CDR3 is CASSPQGAKDSPLHF. For the CDR3, the DNA is TGTGCCAGCAGTCCACAGGGGGCGAAGGATTCACCCCTCCACTTT.

This clonotype has at least ten counts. J is TRBJ1-5 and V is TRBV5-8; D is possibly TRBD1 (6 bases). Trimming removed 4 bases from V and 3 bases from J, with 14 bases in between. The CDR3 has 15 amino acids. Per the germline V gene, CDR1 is SGHTS and CDR2 is YDEGEE. The CDR3 sequence is CASSPQGQVNQPQHF. In nucleotides, the CDR3 is TGTGCCAGCAGCCCGCAGGGACAAGTCAATCAGCCCCAGCATTTT.

V and J are TRBV15 and TRBJ2-1; no reliable D call. V gave up 1 base and J gave up 5 bases, with 12 bases separating them. The germline CDR1 and CDR2 sequences are LNHNV and YYDKDF (reference sequence). This CDR3 is built from 15 residues. The CDR3 spells CATSRALDPNNEQFF. CDR3 in DNA: TGTGCCACCAGCAGAGCCCTGGACCCCAACAATGAGCAGTTCTTC.

This clonotype has just one count. The chain couples TRBV20-1 to TRBJ1-6; no clear D. Per germline, CDR1 DFQATT and CDR2 SNEGSKA (reference sequence). Trimming pared 2 bases from V and 5 bases from J, leaving 7 bases between. This CDR3 has 13 residues. The CDR3 sequence is CSARRANNSPLHF. The CDR3 coding sequence is TGCAGTGCTAGAAGGGCCAATAATTCACCCCTCCACTTT.

Comment on this clonotype: This likely comes from a read error, as the CDR3 has no conserved phenylalanine or tryptophan at its end. The rearrangement joins TRBV29-1 to TRBJ1-1, with a possible D match to TRBD1 (6 bases). This CDR3 spans 13 amino acids. Looked up from germline, CDR1 is SQVTM and CDR2 is ANQGSEA. CDR3 amino acids: CGVEGQLNTEAFL. The CDR3 DNA follows: TGCGGCGTTGAAGGACAGCTGAACACTGAAGCTTTCTTA.

The CDR3 spells CATSDLPGLAGQETQYF. As DNA, the CDR3 is TGTGCCACCAGTGACTTACCCGGACTAGCGGGGCAAGAGACCCAGTACTTC. The chain is built from TRBV24-1 and TRBJ2-5, with TRBD2 matching 12 bases. The trim removed 4 bases at V and 2 bases at J, leaving 7 bases unmatched. This CDR3 is built from 17 residues. Germline-derived CDR1 and CDR2 are KGHDR and SFDVKD.

This clonotype was counted a single time. The chain is built from TRBV19 and TRBJ2-3, with a possible D match to TRBD1 (5 bases). Trimming removed 5 bases from V and 1 base from J, with 7 bases in between. Germline V gene data show CDR1 as LNHDA and CDR2 as SQIVND (reference sequence). The CDR3 spans 13 residues. The CDR3 DNA reads as TGTGCCAGTAGTGGGGCAGGCACAGATACGCAGTATTTT. Translated: CASSGAGTDTQYF. The variable domain in full, with the rest retrieved from reference TRBV19 and TRBJ2-3, is DGGITQSPKYLFRKEGQNVTLSCEQNLNHDAMYWYRQDPGQGLRLIYYSQIVNDFQKGDIAEGYSVSREKKESFPLTVTSAQKNPTAFYLCASSGAGTDTQYFGPGTRLTVL.

The rearrangement links TRBV20-1 to TRBJ1-3; D gene uncertain. This CDR3 has 10 residues. Germline CDR1 reads DFQATT; CDR2 reads SNEGSKA (reference sequence). The CDR3: CSVVGNTIYF. DNA for the CDR3: TGCAGCGTCGTCGGAAACACCATATATTTT.

This clonotype was counted many times. V and J are TRBV19 and TRBJ1-1; a weak D match, TRBD1 (6 bases). Germline lookup yields CDR1 LNHDA and CDR2 SQIVND (reference sequence). The V end lost 5 bases, the J end lost 1 base, and 14 bases lay between the germline ends. This CDR3 contains 15 residues. CDR3 in DNA: TGTGCCAGTAGTTCGTCGGGGGGACAGAACACTGAAGCTTTCTTT. Translated: CASSSSGGQNTEAFF.

This clonotype was seen many times. The chain is built from TRBV5-4 and TRBJ1-1; D gene uncertain. Germline loops: CDR1 SGHNT, CDR2 YYREEE (reference sequence). The CDR3 has 14 amino acids. V lost 1 base and J 1 base, leaving 8 bases between the germline ends. CDR3 DNA sequence: TGTGCCAGCAGCTTGCAAGGGAGGAACACTGAAGCTTTCTTT. Protein product: CASSLQGRNTEAFF.

This clonotype showed up many times. The chain combines TRBV12-3 or TRBV12-4 with TRBJ2-5; 7 bases line up with TRBD1. V trimming: 4 bases; J trimming: 2 bases; junction bases outside the gene matches: 4. CDR3 length equals 14 residues. CDR3 DNA sequence: TGTGCCAGCAGTTCCCAGACAGGGCAAGAGACCCAGTACTTC. Translating it yields CASSSQTGQETQYF.

The chain couples TRBV15 to TRBJ2-3, with D maybe TRBD2 (5 bases). Germline CDR1 LNHNV, CDR2 YYDKDF (reference sequence). V was pared by 3 bases and J by 0 bases, with 13 bases between. This CDR3 region has 16 residues. DNA of the CDR3: TGTGCCACCAGCAGTTCTTTACGGACTAGCACAGATACGCAGTATTTT. Translating gives CATSSSLRTSTDTQYF.

This clonotype was counted a few times. The chain recombines TRBV10-2 with TRBJ2-7; D is unclear. V lost 2 bases and J 2 bases, leaving 10 bases between the germline ends. This CDR3 spans 14 amino acids. Looked up from germline, CDR1 is WSHSY and CDR2 is SAAADI. CDR3 sequence reads: CASSENLAPYEQYF. The CDR3, as DNA: TGCGCCAGCAGTGAGAACTTAGCTCCCTACGAGCAGTACTTC.

The V and J genes are TRBV12-3 or TRBV12-4 and TRBJ2-1; 13 positions match TRBD2. The CDR3 totals 15 residues. The junction had 5 bases not matched to a gene; V was cut back by 4 bases and J by 8 bases. Here the CDR3 reads CASSSQLAGGHEQFF. The DNA for the CDR3 is TGTGCCAGCAGTTCCCAACTAGCGGGGGGGCATGAGCAGTTCTTC.